A selection of T cell receptor beta chains follows, all from one sample in a study of response to subunit inactivated influenza vaccine. TCRdb used MiXCR to reprocess the RT-PCR reads, holding one entry per CDR3 protein. The table shows 650,000 to 800,000 distinct CDR3 sequences, with approximately 14% occurring only once. Sequences were derived from PBMCs from blood, sampled roughly 15 days before vaccination. These receptors were taken from a man aged 50 to 60 who received an inactivated influenza vaccine. Both conserved end residues are part of each CDR3. The D gene is left open where the match is weak. Some rows have no size entry. The others give once, few or many, or a class for an expanded clone.

>TRBJ2-1|few|TRBD2|TRBV7-9
CASKGEQGGNEQFF
TGTGCCAGCAAAGGGGAGCAGGGAGGGAATGAGCAGTTCTTC
>TRBJ1-2|few|-|TRBV12-3/TRBV12-4
CASSRGRGYGYTF
TGTGCCAGCAGCCGTGGAAGGGGCTATGGCTACACCTTC
>TRBJ2-2|-|TRBD2|TRBV20-1
CSARLAGRGTGELFF
TGCAGTGCGCGACTAGCGGGACGGGGCACCGGGGAGCTGTTTTTT
>TRBJ2-7|many|-|TRBV6-5
CASSYKGYEQYF
TGTGCCAGCAGTTACAAAGGGTACGAGCAGTACTTC
>TRBJ2-7|few|-|TRBV14
CASSPPAGQPSYEQYF
TGTGCCAGCAGCCCCCCGGCAGGGCAGCCATCCTACGAGCAGTACTTC
>TRBJ2-1|few|-|TRBV6-5
CASSYSSGSVGNEQFF
TGTGCCAGCAGTTACTCGTCCGGGAGTGTTGGCAATGAGCAGTTCTTC
>TRBJ1-2|-|TRBD1|TRBV5-8
CASETGGLYGYTF
TGTGCCAGCGAGACAGGGGGCTTATATGGCTACACCTTC
>TRBJ2-1|-|-|TRBV7-9
CASSSLSGPTYNEQFF
TGTGCCAGCAGCTCACTTAGCGGCCCTACCTACAATGAGCAGTTCTTC
>TRBJ2-4|few|-|TRBV28
CASSSGGDIQYF
TGTGCCAGCAGTTCAGGGGGGGACATTCAGTACTTC
>TRBJ1-2|many|-|TRBV5-1
CASSPGASYGYTF
TGCGCCAGCTCCCCAGGGGCGTCCTATGGCTACACCTTC
>TRBJ2-1|few|TRBD2|TRBV20-1
CSARPLRGLAGGSSYNEQFF
TGCAGTGCTAGACCCTTAAGGGGACTAGCGGGAGGGTCCTCCTACAATGAGCAGTTCTTC
>TRBJ2-3|-|TRBD2|TRBV29-1
CSVRGLAGDTQYF
TGCAGCGTCCGGGGTTTAGCGGGAGACACGCAGTATTTT
>TRBJ1-4|few|TRBD1|TRBV20-1
CSAAGTGRAELFF
TGCAGTGCAGCCGGGACAGGGAGAGCGGAACTGTTTTTT
>TRBJ1-2|many|TRBD1|TRBV20-1
CSATTGDGGYTF
TGCAGTGCAACTACAGGGGACGGAGGCTACACCTTC
>TRBJ1-4|-|-|TRBV11-2
CASSALSQGWELFF
TGTGCCAGCAGCGCCCTTTCTCAGGGTTGGGAACTGTTTTTT
>TRBJ1-5|few|-|TRBV20-1
CSAGGRSNQPQHF
TGCAGTGCTGGGGGACGGAGCAATCAGCCCCAGCATTTT
>TRBJ1-2|-|-|TRBV12-3/TRBV12-4
CASSWTAHQGYTF
TGTGCCAGCAGTTGGACAGCCCACCAAGGCTACACCTTC
>TRBJ2-1|few|TRBD2|TRBV15
CATQASGGAKFF
TGTGCCACCCAGGCTAGCGGGGGGGCTAAGTTCTTC
>TRBJ2-3|-|-|TRBV4-1
CASSQAVTYGGAGSSTDTQYF
TGCGCCAGCAGCCAAGCCGTAACGTATGGGGGCGCAGGGTCTAGCACAGATACGCAGTATTTT
>TRBJ2-1|few|TRBD2|TRBV29-1
CSVEGGTSGSWNEQFF
TGCAGCGTCGAGGGAGGGACTAGCGGGAGTTGGAATGAGCAGTTCTTC
>TRBJ2-2|few|-|TRBV7-2
CASSEEGLNTGELFF
TGTGCCAGCAGCGAAGAGGGCTTGAACACCGGGGAGCTGTTTTTT
>TRBJ2-7|once|TRBD1|TRBV4-3
CASSQFRGPQQYF
TGCGCCAGCAGCCAGTTCAGGGGGCCCCAGCAGTACTTC
>TRBJ1-3|-|-|TRBV19
CASSTPTGSGNTIYF
TGTGCCAGTAGCACACCTACAGGGTCTGGAAACACCATATATTTT
>TRBJ2-1|few|-|TRBV25-1
CASALDRGGYNEQFF
TGTGCCAGCGCCCTCGATAGGGGAGGCTACAATGAGCAGTTCTTC
>TRBJ2-1|few|TRBD2|TRBV20-1
CSARVKPGLPINEQFF
TGCAGTGCTAGAGTGAAACCGGGACTACCCATCAATGAGCAGTTCTTC
>TRBJ1-1|-|-|TRBV20-1
CGCNREANTEAFF
TGCGGTTGTAACAGGGAAGCGAACACTGAAGCTTTCTTT
>TRBJ2-7|few|-|TRBV6-2/TRBV6-3
CASTGLGLAYEQYF
TGTGCCAGCACCGGGCTAGGATTGGCCTACGAGCAGTACTTC
>TRBJ1-6|few|-|TRBV5-1
CASSLGDNYNSPLHF
TGCGCCAGCAGCTTGGGGGACAATTATAATTCACCCCTCCACTTT
>TRBJ2-7|-|TRBD2|TRBV4-2
CASSQAGGQFHEQYF
TGTGCCAGCAGCCAAGCGGGGGGGCAATTCCACGAGCAGTACTTC
>TRBJ2-5|few|-|TRBV6-2/TRBV6-3
CASSRASAETQYF
TGTGCCAGCAGTCGCGCCTCAGCGGAGACCCAGTACTTC
>TRBJ2-7|many|TRBD2|TRBV4-3
CASSQDIRASGRAKQYF
TGCGCCAGCAGCCAAGATATAAGGGCTAGCGGGAGGGCTAAGCAGTACTTC
>TRBJ2-1|-|TRBD2|TRBV20-1
CSATPSSGDGNEQFF
TGCAGTGCTACCCCGTCTAGCGGAGACGGGAATGAGCAGTTCTTC
>TRBJ1-1|-|-|TRBV4-2
CASSQDHSSTHEAFF
TGTGCCAGCAGCCAAGATCACAGCTCGACCCATGAAGCTTTCTTT
>TRBJ2-3|few|TRBD2|TRBV7-9
CASSSSGRAPDTQYF
TGTGCCAGCAGCTCTAGCGGGAGGGCCCCAGATACGCAGTATTTT
>TRBJ2-2|many|-|TRBV5-1
CASTTITGSGELFF
TGCGCCAGCACCACCATCACCGGTTCCGGGGAGCTGTTTTTT
>TRBJ2-7|few|-|TRBV3-1
CASSQDGTAAEQYF
TGTGCCAGCAGCCAAGATGGGACTGCCGCCGAGCAGTACTTC
>TRBJ2-1|few|TRBD2|TRBV20-1
CSASQLADSYNEQFF
TGCAGTGCTAGTCAACTAGCGGACTCCTACAATGAGCAGTTCTTC
>TRBJ2-1|few|TRBD2|TRBV19
CASSLTSLSYNEQFF
TGTGCCAGTAGTTTGACTAGCCTCTCCTACAATGAGCAGTTCTTC
>TRBJ2-7|many|-|TRBV2
CASSSRLEKRYF
TGTGCCAGCAGTTCAAGACTTGAAAAGCGGTACTTC
>TRBJ2-3|few|-|TRBV28
CASSSWGGTDTQYF
TGTGCCAGCAGTTCCTGGGGTGGCACAGATACGCAGTATTTT
>TRBJ2-6|few|-|TRBV18
CASSRGANTGANVLTF
TGTGCCAGCTCACGGGGAGCAAATACTGGGGCCAACGTCCTGACTTTC
>TRBJ2-1|few|-|TRBV2
CASSLDSPDNEQFF
TGTGCCAGCAGTTTGGACTCGCCAGACAATGAGCAGTTCTTC
>TRBJ2-1|-|-|TRBV5-1
CASSLGPGNNEQFF
TGCGCCAGCAGCTTGGGACCCGGAAACAATGAGCAGTTCTTC
>TRBJ2-3|few|TRBD1|TRBV5-1
CASSLSGQADTQYF
TGCGCCAGCAGCTTGTCGGGACAGGCAGATACGCAGTATTTT
>TRBJ2-7|once|-|TRBV30
CAWSVGGARYEQYF
TGTGCCTGGAGTGTAGGAGGGGCGCGATACGAGCAGTACTTC